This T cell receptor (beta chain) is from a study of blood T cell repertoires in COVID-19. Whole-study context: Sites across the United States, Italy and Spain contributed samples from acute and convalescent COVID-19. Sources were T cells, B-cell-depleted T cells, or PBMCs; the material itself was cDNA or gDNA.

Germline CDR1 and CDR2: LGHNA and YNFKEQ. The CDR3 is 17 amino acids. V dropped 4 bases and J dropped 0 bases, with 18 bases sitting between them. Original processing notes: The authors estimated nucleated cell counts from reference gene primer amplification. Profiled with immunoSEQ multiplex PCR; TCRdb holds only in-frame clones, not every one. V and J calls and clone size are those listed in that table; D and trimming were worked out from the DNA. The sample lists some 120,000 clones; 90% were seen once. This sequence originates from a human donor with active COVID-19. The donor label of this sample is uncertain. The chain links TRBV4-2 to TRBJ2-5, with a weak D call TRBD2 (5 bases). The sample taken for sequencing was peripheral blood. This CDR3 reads CASSLGGPRNNQETQYF. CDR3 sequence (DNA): TGTGCCAGCAGCCTAGGAGGCCCGCGGAACAACCAAGAGACCCAGTACTTC.